Described below is a single T cell receptor (beta chain) sequence and its context. The data originate from a study of blood T cell repertoires in COVID-19. Study in general: There were acute and convalescent COVID-19 samples, and they came from the United States, Italy and Spain.

After removal of 3 bases from V and 7 bases from J, the junction contained 11 bases not matched to a gene. Germline values: CDR1 MRHNA, CDR2 SNTAGT. This CDR3 region has 17 residues. Within 2 weeks of study entry, exposed participants had contacted a PCR-confirmed or clinician-diagnosed COVID-19 case. In the source study's methods: Nucleated cell counts were estimated from reference gene primer amplification. Libraries were prepared by immunoSEQ multiplex PCR; TCRdb keeps only in-frame clonotypes and omits some of them. V and J calls and clone size are as listed in that table; D and trimming were resolved from the DNA. The sample has 260,000 or so clones, about 80% seen once.

The chain joins TRBV6-4 to TRBJ2-1; 11 bases match TRBD2. Sequencing was performed on PBMCs or T cells enriched from blood (not recorded which). The receptor's source is a woman aged 40 to 55 who had been exposed to COVID-19. CDR3 nucleotides: TGTGCCAGCAGTGAGTCGAACTTAGCGGGGGGGATTAATGAGCAGTTCTTC. Translation gives CASSESNLAGGINEQFF.